This T cell receptor beta chain was observed in a study of Tregs in tolerant kidney transplant recipients (dated by TCRdb to about 2019). Regarding the research as a whole: Transplants used related donors with nonmyeloablative bone marrow transplantation; mixed chimerism was transient in the human trials. The study used TCRbeta sequencing to identify donor-specific regulatory T cells before combined kidney and bone marrow transplantation, then tracked those cells after transplant.

This clone came up once. Its antigen is not yet known. The input lacks base qualities; no much larger clone sits a single base away. What this sample's time point label stands for: blood sample drawn before combined kidney and bone marrow transplant. Unstimulated Tregs (CD4+CD25+CD127-), CD4+ non-Tregs (CD4+CD25-), CD4 and CD8 cells were FACS-sorted from thawed PBMCs. Prior to Treg sorting, thawed PBMCs were rested overnight with approximately 200 IU/ml IL-2 at 37 degrees C. A few combined kidney and bone marrow transplant recipients from the ITN036ST trial were included as patients, and samples were available only from these trial subjects. Healthy control blood was processed to PBMCs with a Ficoll density gradient and then cryopreserved, whereas patient PBMCs were collected both before and after transplant. Genomic DNA was extracted from sorted cells with the QIAGEN DNeasy Blood and Tissue Kit for TCRbeta CDR3 sequencing. Through immunoSEQ, high-throughput TCRbeta CDR3 sequencing was done commercially, including PCR amplification with internal controls and bias correction. The paper's data handling went like this. Unique productive TCRbeta sequences were defined by CDR3 nucleotide sequence where primers matched, otherwise by CDR3 amino acid sequence with Vbeta and Jbeta genes. Sorting error was corrected by removing sequences shared between sorted populations at a frequency ratio of 2:1 or less, and the remaining shared sequences were assigned to the higher population. Sequences were defined as donor-reactive when expanded at least 5-fold in CFSE-low cells versus unstimulated cells and present at a frequency of at least 0.01% in CFSE-low cells. Jensen-Shannon divergence calculated on the top 100 TCRbeta sequences ranked by frequency was used to measure repertoire divergence. For any sample with multiple sequencing runs, sorting error was corrected in each run separately before the runs were pooled. The immuneACCESS repertoire file appears here via TCRdb, limited to in-frame rearrangements. These files lack a portion of the clones; in checked studies, under half of the deficit traces to unresolved V genes, and the cause of the others is not known. V and J calls and clone size are as listed in that table; D and trimming were resolved from the DNA. This sample gives tens of thousands of clones in total; around 90% of them show up just once. About 0.3% of the sample belongs to the ten largest clones.

V has 3 bases trimmed and J has 4 bases trimmed; junction bases matching no gene number 4. Reading the germline V gene gives CDR1 SGHTA and CDR2 FQGNSA. The CDR3 has 15 amino acids, counting the end cysteine and phenylalanine. Only the CDR3 DNA is retained, 45 bases long and in frame from the first base. What the research found in general, with its limitations: Because the study included only a small number of patients, the results must be confirmed in larger populations and under other immunosuppression protocols. Donor-specific Treg expansion exceeded global Treg expansion in tolerant patients, suggesting antigen-driven rather than nonspecific expansion. Expanding Tregs with activated donor B cells appeared to identify the most biologically relevant and donor-specific TCRbeta repertoire. For some patients the PCR primers changed over time, which made it impossible to compare the samples from those patients at the nucleotide level. Biological reproducibility was not directly addressed, though technical replication error appeared minimal.

The sequence links TRBV7-2 to TRBJ2-1; TRBD2 agrees with 9 junctional bases. The TCR was taken from a human donor who received a combined kidney and bone marrow transplant. The source material was Tregs from blood, sampled before the transplant. The nucleotides are TGTGCCAGCAGCTTTGGGACTAGCCCGTACAATGAGCAGTTCTTC. Its product reads: CASSFGTSPYNEQFF. The entire variable domain, with the stretches around the CDR3 drawn from the reference TRBV7-2 and TRBJ2-1 proteins, is GAGVSQSPSNKVTEKGKDVELRCDPISGHTALYWYRQSLGQGLEFLIYFQGNSAPDKSGLPSDRFSAERTGGSVSTLTIQRTQQEDSAVYLCASSFGTSPYNEQFFGPGTRLTVL.